This TCR beta chain was sequenced for a study of blood T cell repertoires in COVID-19. Study as a whole: COVID-19 samples from acute and convalescent phases originated in the United States, Italy and Spain.

CDR1 LGHNA and CDR2 YSLEER come from the germline V gene. The CDR3 extends over 19 amino acids. Trimming shortened V by 0 bases and J by 3 bases, and 21 bases separated the two germline ends. Sequencing was performed with immunoSEQ multiplex PCR; in TCRdb, only in-frame clones are kept and a portion is missing. The data contain 100,000 to 150,000 clones, around nine tenths of them singletons. Sequencing was performed on peripheral blood. This receptor was taken from a woman older than 75 with acute or convalescent COVID-19. The rearrangement links TRBV4-3 to TRBJ2-1; perhaps TRBD2 as D (7 bases). CDR3 amino acids: CASSQEGGAPTYIYNEQFF. The CDR3 nucleotides are TGCGCCAGCAGCCAAGAGGGGGGGGCCCCTACTTATATCTACAATGAGCAGTTCTTC.